This T cell receptor beta chain was retrieved from a study of blood T cell repertoires in COVID-19. Study context: Sites in the United States, Italy and Spain provided acute and convalescent COVID-19 samples.

Profiled with immunoSEQ multiplex PCR; TCRdb holds only in-frame clones, not every one. Of hundreds of thousands of clones in the sample, roughly 87% were seen once. In terms of age and location, participants ranged from about 18 to 89 years and lived in about 25 US areas. Participants reported their clinical history, and cohort assignment relied on those reports. Specimen: PBMCs or T cells enriched from blood (not recorded which). This clonotype was sampled from a woman aged 25 to 39 with acute COVID-19.

In nucleotides, the CDR3 is TGTGCCTGGAGTGTTTCAGGACTTAATTCACCCCTCCACTTT. The encoded protein is CAWSVSGLNSPLHF. The rearrangement links TRBV30 to TRBJ1-6; the D is unclear. Germline assignment: CDR1 GTSNPN and CDR2 SVGIG (reference sequence). The CDR3 has 14 amino acids. V lost 0 bases, J lost 6 bases, and 9 bases lay in between.